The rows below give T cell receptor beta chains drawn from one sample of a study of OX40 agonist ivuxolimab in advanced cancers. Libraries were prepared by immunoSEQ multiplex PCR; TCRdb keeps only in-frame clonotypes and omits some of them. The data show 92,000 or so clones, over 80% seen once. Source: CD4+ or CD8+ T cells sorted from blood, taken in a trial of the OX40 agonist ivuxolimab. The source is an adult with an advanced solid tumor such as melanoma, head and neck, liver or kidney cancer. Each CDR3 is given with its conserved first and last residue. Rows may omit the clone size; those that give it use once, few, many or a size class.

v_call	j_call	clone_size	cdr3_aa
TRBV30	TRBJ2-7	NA	CAWSVQAGGGNEQYF
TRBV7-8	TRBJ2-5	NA	CASSSTQTATVGEQYF
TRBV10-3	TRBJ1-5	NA	CATGDRSSEAGNQPQHF
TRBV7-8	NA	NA	CASSLNPGYEQYF
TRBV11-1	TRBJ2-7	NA	CASSPRDRSYEQYF
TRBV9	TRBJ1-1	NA	CASSVATGASAEAFF
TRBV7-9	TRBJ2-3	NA	CASSLQGALDTQYF
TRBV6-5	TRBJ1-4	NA	CASRGQPSNEKLFF
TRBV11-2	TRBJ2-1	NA	CASSKDRDRVRNEQFF
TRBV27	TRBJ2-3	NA	CASSPQGSDTQYF
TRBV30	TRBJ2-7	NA	CAWSVRPFGDTDYEQYF
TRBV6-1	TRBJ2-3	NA	CASSEASGTGADTQYF
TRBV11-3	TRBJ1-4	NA	CASGAGAEGDEKLFF
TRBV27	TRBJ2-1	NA	CASSFGGYEQFF
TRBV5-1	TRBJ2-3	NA	CASSFGTDTQYF
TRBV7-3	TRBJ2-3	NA	CASSLMAGADTQYF
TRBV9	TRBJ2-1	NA	CASSVGGIGGTSGSLGNEQFF
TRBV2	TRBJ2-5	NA	CASSRISLIRVEETQYF
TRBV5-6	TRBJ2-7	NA	CASTPTGVGYEQYF
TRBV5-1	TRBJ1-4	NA	CASGLGTANEKLFF
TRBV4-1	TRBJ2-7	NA	CASSQVGATRHEQYF
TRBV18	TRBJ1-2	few	CASSPDVLEGYTF